The clone carrying this T cell receptor (beta chain) was counted ten times or more. Time point noted: newly diagnosed GD, antithyroid drugs for less than 3 months. Isolated PBMC RNA provided the starting material for the TCR library. The authors drew 8.5 to 9 milliliters of peripheral blood into EDTA tubes. Sequencing libraries for TCR beta were prepared with iRepertoire HTBI primers and Arm-PCR of CDR3 regions. TCRdb analysed the multiplex PCR reads with MiXCR anew, one entry per CDR3 protein. The sample yields some 600,000 distinct CDR3 sequences, approximately 16% seen once. CDR1 and CDR2 from the germline V gene are MNHEY and SVGEGT. The V end lost 2 bases, the J end lost 5 bases, and 15 bases lay between the germline ends. The CDR3 is 15 amino acids. This record comes from a study of regulatory T cells in long-lasting Graves disease. The data were also submitted as part of a second study, on T cells in Graves' hyperthyroidism and ophthalmopathy. From that report: The blood repertoire included most of the expanded thyroid clonotypes above 0.001. Ophthalmopathy was identified by the model a median about seven months ahead of onset.

The clonotype comes from a man aged 18 to 29 with Graves disease. The sample in question was peripheral blood mononuclear cells (PBMCs), obtained at new diagnosis, from a patient treated with antithyroid drugs. This chain connects TRBV6-2 or TRBV6-3 to TRBJ1-1, with D unclear. The CDR3 DNA follows: TGTGCCAGCAGTTACCCCAGCAGGAGAAGGACTGAAGCTTTCTTT. Translation: CASSYPSRRRTEAFF.